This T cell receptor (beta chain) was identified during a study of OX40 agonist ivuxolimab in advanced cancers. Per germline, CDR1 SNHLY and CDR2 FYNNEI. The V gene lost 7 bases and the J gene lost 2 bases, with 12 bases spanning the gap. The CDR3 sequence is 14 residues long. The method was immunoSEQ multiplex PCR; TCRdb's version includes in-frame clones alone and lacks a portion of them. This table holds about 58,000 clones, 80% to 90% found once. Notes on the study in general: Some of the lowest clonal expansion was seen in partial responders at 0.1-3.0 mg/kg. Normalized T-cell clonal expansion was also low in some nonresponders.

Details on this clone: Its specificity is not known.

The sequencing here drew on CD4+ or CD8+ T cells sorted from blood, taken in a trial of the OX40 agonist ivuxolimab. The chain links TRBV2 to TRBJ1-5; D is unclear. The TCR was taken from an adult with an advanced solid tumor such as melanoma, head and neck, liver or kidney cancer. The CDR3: CASKVEGGNQPQHF. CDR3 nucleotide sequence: TGTGCCAGCAAGGTGGAGGGCGGCAATCAGCCCCAGCATTTT. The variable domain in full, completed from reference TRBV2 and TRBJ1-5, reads EPEVTQTPSHQVTQMGQEVILRCVPISNHLYFYWYRQILGQKVEFLVSFYNNEISEKSEIFDDQFSVERPDGSNFTLKIRSTKLEDSAMYFCASKVEGGNQPQHFGDGTRLSIL.